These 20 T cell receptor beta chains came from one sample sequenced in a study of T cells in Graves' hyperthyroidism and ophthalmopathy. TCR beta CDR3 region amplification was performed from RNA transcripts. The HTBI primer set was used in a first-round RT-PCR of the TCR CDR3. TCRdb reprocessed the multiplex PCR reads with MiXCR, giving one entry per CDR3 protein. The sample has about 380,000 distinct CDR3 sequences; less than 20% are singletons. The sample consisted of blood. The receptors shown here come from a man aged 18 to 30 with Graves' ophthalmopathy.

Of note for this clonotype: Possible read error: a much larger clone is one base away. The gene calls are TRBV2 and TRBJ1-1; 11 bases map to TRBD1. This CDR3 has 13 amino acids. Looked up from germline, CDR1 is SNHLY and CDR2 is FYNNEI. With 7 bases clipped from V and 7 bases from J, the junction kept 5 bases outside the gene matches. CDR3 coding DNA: TGTGCCAGCACCCAGGACAGGGGGCTTGAAGCTTTCTTT. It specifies CASTQDRGLEAFF.

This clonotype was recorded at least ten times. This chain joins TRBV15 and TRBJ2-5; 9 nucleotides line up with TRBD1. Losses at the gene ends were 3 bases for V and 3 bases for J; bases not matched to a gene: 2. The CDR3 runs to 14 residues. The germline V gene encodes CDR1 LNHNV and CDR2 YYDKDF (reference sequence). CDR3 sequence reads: CATSRDRGKETQYF. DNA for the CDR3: TGTGCCACCAGCAGGGACAGGGGAAAAGAGACCCAGTACTTC.

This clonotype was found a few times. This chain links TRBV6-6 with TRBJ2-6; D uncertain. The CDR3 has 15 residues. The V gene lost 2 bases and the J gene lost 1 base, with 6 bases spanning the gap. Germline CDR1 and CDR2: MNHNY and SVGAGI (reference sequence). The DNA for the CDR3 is TGTGCCAGCAGTTACGGGGTTTCTGGGGCCAACGTCCTGACTTTC. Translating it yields CASSYGVSGANVLTF.

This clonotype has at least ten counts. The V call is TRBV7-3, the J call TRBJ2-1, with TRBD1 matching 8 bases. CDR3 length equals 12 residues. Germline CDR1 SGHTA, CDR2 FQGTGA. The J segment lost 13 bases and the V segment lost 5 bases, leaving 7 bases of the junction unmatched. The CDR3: CASSTGTGNQFF. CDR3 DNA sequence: TGTGCCAGCAGCACCGGGACAGGAAATCAGTTCTTC. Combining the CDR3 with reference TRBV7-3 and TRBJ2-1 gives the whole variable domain GAGVSQTPSNKVTEKGKYVELRCDPISGHTALYWYRQSLGQGPEFLIYFQGTGAADDSGLPNDRFFAVRPEGSVSTLKIQRTERGDSAVYLCASSTGTGNQFFGPGTRLTVL.

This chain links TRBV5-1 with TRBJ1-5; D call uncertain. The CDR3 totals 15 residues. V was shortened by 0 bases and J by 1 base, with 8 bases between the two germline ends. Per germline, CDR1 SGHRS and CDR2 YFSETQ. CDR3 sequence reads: CASSLGGKSNQPQHF. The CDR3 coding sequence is TGCGCCAGCAGCTTGGGCGGGAAAAGCAATCAGCCCCAGCATTTT.

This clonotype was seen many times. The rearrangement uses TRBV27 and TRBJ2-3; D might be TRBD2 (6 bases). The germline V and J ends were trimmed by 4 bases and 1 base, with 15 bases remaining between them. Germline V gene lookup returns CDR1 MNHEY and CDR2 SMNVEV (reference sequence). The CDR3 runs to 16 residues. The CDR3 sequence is CASSSLPERGTDTQYF. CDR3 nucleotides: TGTGCCAGCAGTTCCCTACCCGAGCGGGGCACAGATACGCAGTATTTT.

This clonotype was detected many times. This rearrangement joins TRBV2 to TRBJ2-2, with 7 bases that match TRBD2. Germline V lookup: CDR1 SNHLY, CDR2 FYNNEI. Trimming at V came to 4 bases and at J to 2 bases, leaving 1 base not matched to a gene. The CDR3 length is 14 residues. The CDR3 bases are TGTGCCAGCAGTGGACTAGCTAACACCGGGGAGCTGTTTTTT. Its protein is CASSGLANTGELFF.

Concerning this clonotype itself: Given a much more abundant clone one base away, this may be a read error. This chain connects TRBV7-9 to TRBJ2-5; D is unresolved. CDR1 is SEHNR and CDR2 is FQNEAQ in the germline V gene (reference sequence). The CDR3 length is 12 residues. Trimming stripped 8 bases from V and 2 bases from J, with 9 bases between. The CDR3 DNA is TGTGCCAGCGGCTCCGGACAAGAGACCCAGTACTTC. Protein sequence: CASGSGQETQYF.

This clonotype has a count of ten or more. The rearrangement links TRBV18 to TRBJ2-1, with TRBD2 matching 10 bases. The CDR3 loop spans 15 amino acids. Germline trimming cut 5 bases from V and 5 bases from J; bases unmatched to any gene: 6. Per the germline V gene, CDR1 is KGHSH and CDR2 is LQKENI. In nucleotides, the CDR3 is TGTGCCAGCTCAGCAGCGGGGGGGCCCGACAATGAGCAGTTCTTC. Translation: CASSAAGGPDNEQFF.

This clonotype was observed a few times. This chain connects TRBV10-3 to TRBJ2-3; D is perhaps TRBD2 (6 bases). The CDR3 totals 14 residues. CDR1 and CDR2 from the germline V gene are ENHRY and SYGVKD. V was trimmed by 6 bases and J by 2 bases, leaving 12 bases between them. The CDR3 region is CAIRNSGTTDTQYF. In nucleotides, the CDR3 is TGTGCCATCAGAAATAGCGGAACCACAGATACGCAGTATTTT.

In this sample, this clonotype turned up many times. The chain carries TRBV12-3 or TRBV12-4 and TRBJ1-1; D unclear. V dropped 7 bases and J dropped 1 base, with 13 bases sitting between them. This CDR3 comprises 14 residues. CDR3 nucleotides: TGTGCCAGCAATTTGTGGTCAGGGAACACTGAAGCTTTCTTT. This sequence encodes CASNLWSGNTEAFF.

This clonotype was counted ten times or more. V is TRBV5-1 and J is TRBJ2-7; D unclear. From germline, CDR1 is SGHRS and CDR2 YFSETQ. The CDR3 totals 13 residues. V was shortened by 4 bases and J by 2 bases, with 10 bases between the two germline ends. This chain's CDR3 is CASSQGSPYEQYF. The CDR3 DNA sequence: TGCGCCAGCAGCCAAGGGTCACCCTACGAGCAGTACTTC. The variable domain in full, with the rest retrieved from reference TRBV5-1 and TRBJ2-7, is KAGVTQTPRYLIKTRGQQVTLSCSPISGHRSVSWYQQTPGQGLQFLFEYFSETQRNKGNFPGRFSGRQFSNSRSEMNVSTLELGDSALYLCASSQGSPYEQYFGPGTRLTVT.

CDR3 coding DNA: TGTGCCAGCAGCTTAGTTACAGTCGGGACGTCCCCAGGGGGGGACGAGCAGTACTTC. It translates to CASSLVTVGTSPGGDEQYF. The J gene is TRBJ2-7, the V gene TRBV11-2; either TRBD1 or TRBD2 may supply D (7 bases each). V was cut by 1 base and J by 5 bases, with 27 bases left in between. The CDR3 runs 19 residues. Germline lookup yields CDR1 SGHAT and CDR2 FQNNGV. Full variable domain (missing parts from reference TRBV11-2 and TRBJ2-7): EAGVAQSPRYKIIEKRQSVAFWCNPISGHATLYWYQQILGQGPKLLIQFQNNGVVDDSQLPKDRFSAERLKGVDSTLKIQPAKLEDSAVYLCASSLVTVGTSPGGDEQYFGPGTRLTVT.

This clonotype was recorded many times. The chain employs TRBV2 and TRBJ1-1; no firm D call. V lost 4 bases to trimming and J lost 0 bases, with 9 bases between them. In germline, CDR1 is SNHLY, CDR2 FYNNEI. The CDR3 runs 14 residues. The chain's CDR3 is CASSGPWVNTEAFF. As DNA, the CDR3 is TGTGCCAGCAGTGGACCGTGGGTGAACACTGAAGCTTTCTTT. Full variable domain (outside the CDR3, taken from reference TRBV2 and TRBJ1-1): EPEVTQTPSHQVTQMGQEVILRCVPISNHLYFYWYRQILGQKVEFLVSFYNNEISEKSEIFDDQFSVERPDGSNFTLKIRSTKLEDSAMYFCASSGPWVNTEAFFGQGTRLTVV.

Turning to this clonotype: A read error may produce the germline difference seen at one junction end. CDR3 in DNA: TGTGCCGGCAGTTTCGACTCTGAAGCTTTCTTT. Its translation: CAGSFDSEAFF. The J gene is TRBJ1-1, the V gene TRBV28; D ambiguous. This CDR3 has 11 residues. Germline lookup yields CDR1 MDHEN and CDR2 SYDVKM.

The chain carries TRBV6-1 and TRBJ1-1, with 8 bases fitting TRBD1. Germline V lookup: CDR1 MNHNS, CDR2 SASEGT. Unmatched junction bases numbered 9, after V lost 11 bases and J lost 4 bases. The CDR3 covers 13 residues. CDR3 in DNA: TGTGCCTGTACCGGACAGGGTTTCACTGAAGCTTTCTTT. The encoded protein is CACTGQGFTEAFF.

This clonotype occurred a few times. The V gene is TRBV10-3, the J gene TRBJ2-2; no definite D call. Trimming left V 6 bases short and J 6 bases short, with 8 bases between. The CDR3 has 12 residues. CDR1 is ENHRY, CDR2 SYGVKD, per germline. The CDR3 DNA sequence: TGTGCCATCAGGGCTGCGGCCGGGGAGCTGTTTTTT. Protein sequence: CAIRAAAGELFF.

CDR3 nucleotides: TGTGCCAGCAGTGTTAAGCGCTCCGCGTGGGGACAGTCGACAGATACGCAGTATTTT. This codes for CASSVKRSAWGQSTDTQYF. The chain employs TRBV6-1 and TRBJ2-3; TRBD1 matches at 7 bases. Germline CDR1 reads MNHNS; CDR2 reads SASEGT. Unmatched junction bases numbered 19, after V lost 4 bases and J lost 3 bases. CDR3 length: 19 amino acids.

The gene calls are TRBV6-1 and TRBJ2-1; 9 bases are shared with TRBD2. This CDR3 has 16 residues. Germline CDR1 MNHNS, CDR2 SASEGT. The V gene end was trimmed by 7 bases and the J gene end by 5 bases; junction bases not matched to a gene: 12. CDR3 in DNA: TGTGCCAGCACGGACGCGGGGGGGAAACGAGACAATGAGCAGTTCTTC. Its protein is CASTDAGGKRDNEQFF.

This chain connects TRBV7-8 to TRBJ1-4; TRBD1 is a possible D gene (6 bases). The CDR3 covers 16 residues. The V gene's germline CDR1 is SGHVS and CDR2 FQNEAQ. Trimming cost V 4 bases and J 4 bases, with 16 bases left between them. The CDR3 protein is CASSSQSGTFNEKLFF. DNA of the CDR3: TGTGCCAGCAGCTCTCAATCCGGGACATTTAATGAAAAACTGTTTTTT.